Given below is one TCR beta chain in context. Reverse transcription of about 0.45 to 1 ug RNA used random hexamers. TCR beta CDR3 was amplified by immunoSEQ multiplex PCR. This amplification extended across 54 Vbeta and 13 Jbeta segments. Via MiXCR, TCRdb re-called the immunoSEQ multiplex PCR reads, giving one row per CDR3 protein. The profile shows some 220,000 distinct CDR3 sequences, approximately 95% of them singletons. V was pared by 1 base and J by 3 bases, with 12 bases between. The CDR3 extends over 14 amino acids. Germline assignment: CDR1 SQVTM and CDR2 ANQGSEA. Stable or active relapsing-remitting multiple sclerosis, untreated and meeting revised McDonald criteria, defined the controls. This record comes from a study of CD8 T cells in Susac syndrome.

This rearrangement joins TRBV29-1 to TRBJ1-2; D is unresolved. Sequencing was done on a sample of CD4+ T cells from PBMCs. The receptor was isolated from a human donor with multiple sclerosis. The CDR3: CSVEGHQRHYGYTF. The CDR3 nucleotides read TGCAGCGTTGAAGGACACCAACGGCACTATGGCTACACCTTC.